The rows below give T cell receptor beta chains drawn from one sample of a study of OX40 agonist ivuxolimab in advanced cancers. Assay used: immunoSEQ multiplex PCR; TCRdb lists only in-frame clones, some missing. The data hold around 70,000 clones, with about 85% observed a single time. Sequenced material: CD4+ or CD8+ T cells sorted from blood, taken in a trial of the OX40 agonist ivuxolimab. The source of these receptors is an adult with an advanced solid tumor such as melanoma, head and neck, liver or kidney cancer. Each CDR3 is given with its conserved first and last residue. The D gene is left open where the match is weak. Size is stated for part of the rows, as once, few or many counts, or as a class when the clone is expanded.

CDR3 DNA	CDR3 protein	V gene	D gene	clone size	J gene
TGCGCCAGCAGCTTGCTCCACCAGGCCTATGGCTACACCTTC	CASSLLHQAYGYTF	TRBV5-1	NA	NA	TRBJ1-2
TGTGCCAGCAGCCAAGGGGGGGGCTCCCGATACACAGATACGCAGTATTTT	CASSQGGGSRYTDTQYF	TRBV4-2	NA	NA	TRBJ2-3
TGTGCCAGCAGCCCCGGGGGTGACAGGGCATTCCGCGAGCAGTACTTC	CASSPGGDRAFREQYF	TRBV5-4	NA	NA	TRBJ2-7
TGTGCCAGCAGTTCGCAAGGCCACTCTGGAAACACCATATATTTT	CASSSQGHSGNTIYF	TRBV27	NA	NA	TRBJ1-3
TGTGCCAGCAGCGTAGCTACTGGGGGCCCGAAGTTCTTC	CASSVATGGPKFF	TRBV9	NA	NA	TRBJ2-1
TGTGCCAGCAGTTTATCGTCGGGGCAGCATTCACCCCTCCACTTT	CASSLSSGQHSPLHF	TRBV27	NA	NA	TRBJ1-6
TGCGCCAGCAGCCCCCTGCCGTACGGGTCCTACGAGCAGTACTTC	CASSPLPYGSYEQYF	TRBV5-1	NA	NA	TRBJ2-7
TGTGCCAGCAGCGGAGGGGGAACGACTAATGAAAAACTGTTTTTT	CASSGGGTTNEKLFF	TRBV5-5	NA	NA	TRBJ1-4
TGTGCCAGAAGACAGGGTGACTATTCACCCCTCCACTTT	CARRQGDYSPLHF	TRBV19	TRBD1	few	TRBJ1-6
TGTGCCAGCAGCGTTGGACAGGGACGGGAGACCCAGTACTTC	CASSVGQGRETQYF	TRBV9	TRBD1	NA	TRBJ2-5
TGCGCCAGCAGCTTCGACGCGAATGAAAAACTGTTTTTT	CASSFDANEKLFF	TRBV5-1	NA	NA	TRBJ1-4
TGTGCCAGCTCACCAGAGCGGGGTGAGCAGTTCTTC	CASSPERGEQFF	TRBV18	TRBD2	NA	TRBJ2-1
TGTGCCAGCAGTACTCAGAGGGCAGGCAATTCACCCCTCCACTTT	CASSTQRAGNSPLHF	TRBV28	NA	NA	TRBJ1-6
TGTGCCAGCAGCCTTCCCCCCAATGAGCAGTTCTTC	CASSLPPNEQFF	TRBV5-5	NA	NA	TRBJ2-1
TGTGCCAGCAGCCCGACAACCTACAATGAGCAGTTCTTC	CASSPTTYNEQFF	TRBV5-6	NA	NA	TRBJ2-1
TGTGCCAGCAGCTCAATCCGGAACACTGAAGCTTTCTTT	CASSSIRNTEAFF	TRBV7-2	NA	NA	TRBJ1-1
TGTGCCAGCAGCTTGGGGTTCATCACAGATACGCAGTATTTT	CASSLGFITDTQYF	TRBV5-6	NA	NA	TRBJ2-3
TGTGCCAGCAACAGCGATAACTACAATGAGCAGTTCTTC	CASNSDNYNEQFF	TRBV9	NA	once	TRBJ2-1
TGTGCCAGCAGTGAACCCTTGGGCGGGGAGCTGTTTTTT	CASSEPLGGELFF	TRBV6-4	NA	NA	TRBJ2-2
TGTGCCAGCAGGACCCTATTTGAAGCTTTCTTT	CASRTLFEAFF	TRBV6-5	NA	NA	TRBJ1-1
TGTGCCAGCAGTCAGGAGGCGGGGCTCCAAGAGACCCAGTACTTC	CASSQEAGLQETQYF	TRBV2	NA	NA	TRBJ2-5
TGTGCCAGCAGCTTTGTGAATTCACCCCTCCACTTT	CASSFVNSPLHF	TRBV7-8	NA	NA	TRBJ1-6
TGTGCCAGCAGCGGATACAGGGGGCAAGACTATGGCTACACCTTC	CASSGYRGQDYGYTF	TRBV9	TRBD1	NA	TRBJ1-2
TGTGCCAGCAGCTCGGACAGCCCATATAACTATGGCTACACCTTC	CASSSDSPYNYGYTF	TRBV7-2	NA	once	TRBJ1-2
TGCAGCGCTCGTGGGGACTCTGGAAACACCATATATTTT	CSARGDSGNTIYF	TRBV29-1	NA	NA	TRBJ1-3
TGTGCCAGCAGAGGAGGGGGCGCGGGAGCTTTCTTT	CASRGGGAGAFF	TRBV7-9	TRBD1	NA	TRBJ1-1
TGTGCCAGCAGTCAAAAACTCGGGACTACCTTTAGCACAGATACGCAGTATTTT	CASSQKLGTTFSTDTQYF	TRBV11-2	TRBD2	NA	TRBJ2-3
TGCGCCAGCAGCCCCAGGGCAGGGGGTATTGAAAAACTGTTTTTT	CASSPRAGGIEKLFF	TRBV5-1	TRBD1	NA	TRBJ1-4
TGTGCCAGCAGCTTAGATCTATTCAGGGTGTCTAAAGAGACCCAGTACTTC	CASSLDLFRVSKETQYF	TRBV11-3	NA	NA	TRBJ2-5
TGTGCCAGCAGTTATTCCCGGACAGGGGATACTGAAGCTTTCTTT	CASSYSRTGDTEAFF	TRBV6-5	TRBD1	NA	TRBJ1-1
TGTGCCAGCAGCCGCAAGGGGGTTTGGCAAGAGACCCAGTACTTC	CASSRKGVWQETQYF	TRBV4-2	NA	NA	TRBJ2-5
TGCAGCGTTGAACTAGCGGAGCTGTTCTTC	CSVELAELFF	TRBV29-1	TRBD2	NA	TRBJ2-1
TGTGCCAGCAGTTCCCAGACAGGGACAGCTGAAGCTTTCTTT	CASSSQTGTAEAFF	TRBV27	TRBD1	NA	TRBJ1-1
TGTGCCAGCAGCTCCAGGAGACGACACTATGGCTACACCTTC	CASSSRRRHYGYTF	TRBV21-1	NA	NA	TRBJ1-2
TGTGCCAGCACGAATTCCAATCAGCCCCAGCATTTT	CASTNSNQPQHF	TRBV2	NA	NA	TRBJ1-5
TGTGCCAGCAGCTTAGATGGGGGGATTAACTATGGCTACACCTTC	CASSLDGGINYGYTF	TRBV7-2	NA	few	TRBJ1-2
TGTGCCAGCAGCCATGACCAGTCTAACTATGGCTACACCTTC	CASSHDQSNYGYTF	TRBV4-2	NA	NA	TRBJ1-2
TGTGCCATCAGTGGCCAGGGGAACACTGAAGCTTTCTTT	CAISGQGNTEAFF	TRBV10-3	NA	NA	TRBJ1-1
TGTGCCAGCAGCCGTCAAGCAAAAGTTCTTGGGGCCAACAGGGTCGGGACAGATACGCAGTATTTT	CASSRQAKVLGANRVGTDTQYF	TRBV14	NA	once	TRBJ2-3
TGTGCCAGCAGCGAAGCCACTGAAGCTTTCTTT	CASSEATEAFF	TRBV11-2	NA	few	TRBJ1-1
TGTGCCAGCAGCATCCGGGACAGGGGAAAGGTAGGCACTGAAGCTTTCTTT	CASSIRDRGKVGTEAFF	TRBV11-2	TRBD1	NA	TRBJ1-1
TGTGCCAGCAGCTTAGTTGGGACAAAAAACACTGAAGCTTTCTTT	CASSLVGTKNTEAFF	TRBV11-2	NA	NA	TRBJ1-1
TGTGCCAGCAGCCGGGACAGGGCAGGAACTAATGAAAAACTGTTTTTT	CASSRDRAGTNEKLFF	TRBV5-6	TRBD1	NA	TRBJ1-4
TGTGCCAGCAGAGAGACAGGGGCCCGCTCCTACGAGCAGTACTTC	CASRETGARSYEQYF	TRBV2	TRBD1	NA	TRBJ2-7
TGTGCCAGCAGTGCGGACCGGTTGGGGAACTATGGCTACACCTTC	CASSADRLGNYGYTF	TRBV6-1	NA	NA	TRBJ1-2
TGTGCCAGCAGCTTATGGACTAGCGGGAGTATGGACGAGCAGTACTTC	CASSLWTSGSMDEQYF	TRBV7-9	TRBD2	NA	TRBJ2-7
TGTGCCAGCATCAATCCCTTGGGCGAGCAGTACTTC	CASINPLGEQYF	TRBV2	NA	NA	TRBJ2-7
TGTGCCAGCTCACCACGGAAGGAGACCCAGTACTTC	CASSPRKETQYF	TRBV18	NA	NA	TRBJ2-5
TGCGCCAGCAGCCGGGGAGCCGGGGAGCTGTTTTTT	CASSRGAGELFF	TRBV4-3	NA	NA	TRBJ2-2
TGCAGCGTTGGAACAGATACGCAGTATTTT	CSVGTDTQYF	TRBV29-1	NA	few	TRBJ2-3
TGTGCCAGCAGCAATCGGGACCTGACCTATAATTCACCCCTCCACTTT	CASSNRDLTYNSPLHF	TRBV13	NA	NA	TRBJ1-6
TGTGCCAGCAGTTCCCTAAGAACCCTTGCTTCACCCCTCCACTTT	CASSSLRTLASPLHF	TRBV27	NA	NA	TRBJ1-6
TGTGCCAGTAGTGACAGGGGGTTATCACCCCTCCACTTT	CASSDRGLSPLHF	TRBV19	TRBD1	few	TRBJ1-6